The 8 T cell receptor beta chains listed next were all sequenced from one sample in a study of OX40 agonist ivuxolimab in advanced cancers. Sequencing was performed with immunoSEQ multiplex PCR; in TCRdb, only in-frame clones are kept and a portion is missing. The sample lists about 100,000 clones, nearly 90% seen once, with around 0.16% in the top ten. The sample consisted of CD4+ or CD8+ T cells sorted from blood, taken in a trial of the OX40 agonist ivuxolimab. The receptors originated from an adult with an advanced solid tumor such as melanoma, head and neck, liver or kidney cancer.

The V gene is TRBV5-1, the J gene TRBJ2-1, with 8 positions matching TRBD1. This CDR3 contains 15 residues. Germline CDR1 is SGHRS and CDR2 is YFSETQ. The V and J ends lost 1 base and 6 bases, in that order; junction bases with no gene match: 6. The DNA for the CDR3 is TGCGCCAGCAGCTTGCAGGGGCAGGGGGCCAATGAGCAGTTCTTC. It specifies CASSLQGQGANEQFF.

The V gene is TRBV19, the J gene TRBJ2-2; 8 bases are a match to TRBD2. Trimming at V came to 1 base and at J to 1 base, leaving 5 bases not matched to a gene. The CDR3 length is 17 residues. The V gene's germline CDR1 is LNHDA and CDR2 SQIVND (reference sequence). The CDR3 loop is CASSIVGTRVNTGELFF. The CDR3 DNA follows: TGTGCCAGTAGTATAGTTGGGACTAGGGTGAACACCGGGGAGCTGTTTTTT.

V gene TRBV14 combines with J gene TRBJ2-7; D tentatively reads TRBD1 or TRBD2 (5 bases each). This CDR3 region has 14 residues. From germline, CDR1 is SGHDN and CDR2 FVKESK. V was trimmed by 4 bases and J by 6 bases, leaving 16 bases between them. The CDR3 spells CASSPPGAGREQYF. Here the CDR3 DNA reads TGTGCCAGCAGCCCCCCCGGGGCGGGTCGCGAGCAGTACTTC.

The rearrangement links TRBV7-9 to TRBJ2-7; 10 bases line up with TRBD2. V was pared by 2 bases and J by 6 bases, with 7 bases of the junction left unmatched. CDR1 is SEHNR and CDR2 is FQNEAQ in the germline V gene (reference sequence). The CDR3 is made up of 15 amino acids. Written as DNA, the CDR3 is TGTGCCAGCAGCTTACAAGCGGGGGGGATGGGCGAGCAGTACTTC. Translation: CASSLQAGGMGEQYF.

The chain links TRBV18 to TRBJ2-5, with D unclear. V lost 5 bases and J 2 bases, leaving 6 bases between the germline ends. The CDR3 length is 12 residues. Germline V CDR1 and CDR2: KGHSH, LQKENI. The CDR3 spells CASSIGQETQYF. The CDR3 coding sequence is TGTGCCAGCTCAATAGGTCAAGAGACCCAGTACTTC.

This clone turned up a few times. The rearrangement uses TRBV5-1 and TRBJ1-1; TRBD1 might be the D (5 bases). From germline, CDR1 is SGHRS and CDR2 YFSETQ. This CDR3 is built from 14 residues. Between the trimmed V and J ends, which lost 1 base and 0 bases, there was a span of 7 bases. The CDR3 DNA is TGCGCCAGCAGCTTGCCAGGGATGAACACTGAAGCTTTCTTT. It encodes CASSLPGMNTEAFF.

V is TRBV2 and J is TRBJ1-1; D not certain. The CDR3 is made up of 11 amino acids. Germline V gives CDR1 SNHLY, CDR2 FYNNEI. The ends were cut back, 2 bases at V and 6 bases at J, with 4 bases in the middle. CDR3 nucleotide sequence: TGTGCCAGCAGTGAAAGTGCTGAAGCTTTCTTT. Amino acids: CASSESAEAFF.

This rearrangement joins TRBV5-1 to TRBJ1-1, with a possible D match to TRBD1 (6 bases). Trimming left V 4 bases short and J 1 base short, with 11 bases between. This CDR3 has 14 residues. Germline V gives CDR1 SGHRS, CDR2 YFSETQ. The CDR3 is CASSQQGANTEAFF. The CDR3 bases are TGCGCCAGCAGCCAACAGGGTGCGAACACTGAAGCTTTCTTT.